One and the same sample provided the 10 T cell receptor beta chains below, sequenced in a study of T-cell memory formation after mild COVID-19. One entry per CDR3 protein, called by TCRdb with MiXCR from the 5' RACE reads. The data hold more than 400,000 distinct CDR3 sequences, with 15% to 20% observed a single time. Material for sequencing was PBMCs or a T cell subset sorted from them (not recorded which). These receptors all stem from an adult woman who had mild COVID-19 (a few samples of this study predate the infection). Cell type and time point are not known.

The chain joins TRBV2 to TRBJ1-6; D remains ambiguous. The CDR3 is made up of 13 amino acids. The V gene lost 8 bases and the J gene lost 9 bases, with 14 bases spanning the gap. The germline V gene has CDR1 SNHLY and CDR2 FYNNEI. CDR3 sequence: CASGIGFGSPLHF. In nucleotides, the CDR3 is TGTGCCAGCGGCATAGGGTTCGGTTCACCCCTCCACTTT.

This chain joins TRBV7-9 and TRBJ1-4, with D unclear. The V and J ends lost 5 bases and 8 bases respectively, with 9 bases between them. Germline CDR1 and CDR2: SEHNR and FQNEAQ (reference sequence). The CDR3 has 12 amino acids. CDR3 region: CASSLMEEKLFF. The CDR3, as DNA: TGTGCCAGCAGCCTCATGGAGGAAAAACTGTTTTTT.

This clonotype was seen more than once but under ten times. The chain joins TRBV29-1 to TRBJ2-1, with D possibly being TRBD1 (5 bases). Germline V CDR1 and CDR2: SQVTM, ANQGSEA. The V end lost 7 bases, the J end lost 3 bases, and 13 bases lay between the germline ends. The CDR3 totals 13 residues. The CDR3 DNA is TGCAGCGCCCTGATAGGGGACTACAATGAGCAGTTCTTC. Protein product: CSALIGDYNEQFF.

This clonotype was detected a few times. The chain has TRBV15 and TRBJ1-4; D possibly corresponds to TRBD1 (6 bases). The length of the CDR3 is 17 residues. Germline V CDR1 and CDR2: LNHNV, YYDKDF (reference sequence). Trimming left V 5 bases short and J 2 bases short, with 18 bases between. The CDR3 DNA reads TGTGCCACCAGCGGGGAGAGGCAGGGGTGGACTAATGAAAAACTGTTTTTT. Translated, it gives CATSGERQGWTNEKLFF.

This clonotype showed up many times. The chain employs TRBV6-5 and TRBJ2-7; D call uncertain. Germline values: CDR1 MNHEY, CDR2 SVGAGI. The V gene lost 5 bases and the J gene lost 3 bases, with 5 bases spanning the gap. The CDR3 has 11 amino acids. CDR3: CASSRNYEQYF. The CDR3 nucleotides are TGTGCCAGCAGTCGAAACTACGAGCAGTACTTC.

The table lists this clonotype with a few counts. The CDR3 DNA sequence: TGTGCCAGCAGCGTAGAGGGGCAGGGGGCCTCGAATACGCAGTATTTT. It encodes CASSVEGQGASNTQYF. The J gene is TRBJ2-3, the V gene TRBV9; 8 bases fit TRBD1. V lost 0 bases, J lost 7 bases, and 10 bases stayed unmatched. Germline CDR1 reads SGDLS; CDR2 reads YYNGEE. The CDR3 runs 16 residues.

V and J are TRBV20-1 and TRBJ1-2; D uncertain. The ends were cut back, 3 bases at V and 0 bases at J, with 11 bases in the middle. The CDR3 is 14 residues long. CDR1 and CDR2 (germline): DFQATT, SNEGSKA (reference sequence). CDR3: CSASGEVSNYGYTF. CDR3 nucleotide sequence: TGCAGTGCTAGCGGGGAAGTCTCTAACTATGGCTACACCTTC.

The chain is built from TRBV6-2 or TRBV6-3 and TRBJ2-7, with D hard to call. V lost 3 bases to trimming and J lost 3 bases, with 6 bases between them. This CDR3 comprises 12 residues. Germline CDR1 is MNHEY and CDR2 is SVGEGT. The CDR3 DNA sequence: TGTGCCAGCAGTTATCGGATCTACGAGCAGTACTTC. Protein: CASSYRIYEQYF.

The chain has TRBV6-5 and TRBJ1-6; possibly TRBD1 for D (5 bases). The CDR3 has 14 amino acids. Germline V gene lookup returns CDR1 MNHEY and CDR2 SVGAGI. V was clipped by 4 bases and J by 10 bases, with 14 bases between them. CDR3 nucleotide sequence: TGTGCCAGCAGTTTGCAGAGGGGTAACTCACCCCTCCACTTT. As protein: CASSLQRGNSPLHF.

This clonotype was detected only a few times. The CDR3 DNA is TGTGCCAGCAGTTTAGAGGAAAGGGACAGGGGTCAAGAGACCCAGTACTTC. Translated: CASSLEERDRGQETQYF. V usage is TRBV12-3 or TRBV12-4 and J usage is TRBJ2-5, with 10 bases that match TRBD1. This CDR3 contains 17 residues. The ends lost 1 base at V and 2 bases at J; junction bases unmatched: 7.